A single sample is the source of the 10 T cell receptor beta chains below, sequenced in a study of T cell repertoires in cytomegalovirus infection. No antigen has been identified for these receptors. TCRdb ran MiXCR on the reads and lists one entry per CDR3 protein. Of about 920,000 distinct CDR3 sequences in the sample, 25% to 40% were seen once. The material sequenced was cultured CD8+ T cells from PBMCs, taken from culture after CMV antigen stimulation. These receptor sequences come from a human donor in good health (CMV status not recorded). Some clones in this sample may be carry-over from other donors' samples.

This chain uses TRBV6-1 with TRBJ2-7; 7 positions agree with TRBD1. This CDR3 has 14 amino acids. The V segment lost 6 bases and the J segment 9 bases; nucleotides outside the gene matches: 14. Germline CDR1 reads MNHNS; CDR2 reads SASEGT. The CDR3 DNA reads as TGTGCCAGCAGCAGGGGGAACCGGACCCGGGGGCAGTACGTC. Its protein product is CASSRGNRTRGQYV.

The chain recombines TRBV7-9 with TRBJ2-5, with 7 bases fitting TRBD2. This CDR3 has 14 residues. CDR1 and CDR2 from the germline V gene are SEHNR and FQNEAQ (reference sequence). The V and J ends lost 5 bases and 3 bases, in that order; junction bases with no gene match: 6. The CDR3 loop is CASSGEGLKETQYF. For the CDR3, the DNA is TGTGCCAGCAGCGGGGAGGGTCTAAAAGAGACCCAGTACTTC. The variable domain in full, with the rest retrieved from reference TRBV7-9 and TRBJ2-5, is DTGVSQNPRHKITKRGQNVTFRCDPISEHNRLYWYRQTLGQGPEFLTYFQNEAQLEKSRLLSDRFSAERPKGSFSTLEIQRTEQGDSAMYLCASSGEGLKETQYFGPGTRLLVL.

This clonotype was observed many times. The gene calls are TRBV7-2 and TRBJ1-1; maybe TRBD1 (5 bases). This CDR3 is 16 amino acids long. V was trimmed by 6 bases and J by 10 bases, leaving 27 bases between them. CDR1 SGHTA and CDR2 FQGNSA come from the germline V gene. CDR3 amino acids: CASRNIAGPDSLGAFF. CDR3 coding DNA: TGTGCCAGCAGGAATATTGCAGGGCCAGATTCCCTTGGAGCTTTCTTT.

This clonotype has just a few counts. J is TRBJ1-1 and V is TRBV12-3 or TRBV12-4; D gene ambiguous. CDR3 length: 14 amino acids. V was cut by 1 base and J by 5 bases, with 11 bases left in between. The DNA of the CDR3 is TGTGCCAGCAGTTTAGGGGAGGCTTCGACTGAAGCTTTCTTT. This gives the protein CASSLGEASTEAFF.

The sample holds a few counts of this clonotype. The chain joins TRBV6-6 to TRBJ2-3, with 10 bases matching TRBD2. Germline lookup yields CDR1 MNHNY and CDR2 SVGAGI (reference sequence). Trimming cost V 2 bases and J 6 bases; bases outside gene matches: 8. The length of the CDR3 is 16 residues. The CDR3 is CASSYRFPSGGDTQYF. Written as DNA, the CDR3 is TGTGCCAGCAGTTACAGATTCCCTAGCGGGGGTGATACGCAGTATTTT.

On this clonotype: The germline gene is not matched at one end of the junction; a read error may be the cause. The CDR3 is CVSKRAETQYF. Written as DNA, the CDR3 is TGTGTCAGCAAACGGGCAGAGACCCAGTACTTC. J is TRBJ2-5 and V is TRBV7-6; D call uncertain. CDR1 is SGHVS and CDR2 is FNYEAQ in the germline V gene. CDR3 size: 11 residues. Based on the CDR3 plus reference TRBV7-6 and TRBJ2-5, the full variable domain is GAGVSQSPRYKVTKRGQDVALRCDPISGHVSLYWYRQALGQGPEFLTYFNYEAQQDKSGLPNDRFSAERPEGSISTLTIQRTEQRDSAMYRCVSKRAETQYFGPGTRLLVL.

CDR3 region: CASGAGLGDTQYF. The DNA for the CDR3 is TGTGCCAGCGGGGCCGGGTTGGGAGATACGCAGTATTTT. This sequence joins TRBV27 and TRBJ2-3; D might be TRBD1 (5 bases). The V end lost 8 bases, the J end lost 5 bases, and 14 bases lay between the germline ends. From germline, CDR1 is MNHEY and CDR2 SMNVEV (reference sequence). CDR3 length: 13 amino acids.

In its sample, this clonotype was seen a few times. The chain recombines TRBV12-3 or TRBV12-4 with TRBJ1-6; D perhaps matches TRBD1 (5 bases). The CDR3 has 14 residues. V shed 7 bases and J shed 11 bases, with 18 bases lying between them. The CDR3, as DNA: TGTGCCAGCACCTATGGGGCGTGGGGTCCACCCCTCCACTTT. Encoded protein: CASTYGAWGPPLHF.

This chain uses TRBV6-8 with TRBJ1-2; D is unclear. This CDR3 contains 15 residues. Trimming stripped 5 bases from V and 5 bases from J, with 18 bases between. Germline V gene lookup returns CDR1 MNHGY and CDR2 SAAAGT. This CDR3 reads CASSLRALAGYGYTF. In nucleotides, the CDR3 is TGTGCCAGCAGTCTCCGGGCCCTGGCTGGGTATGGCTACACCTTC.

This clonotype showed up many times. The rearrangement joins TRBV7-6 to TRBJ2-5, with a weak D call TRBD2 (6 bases). CDR1 is SGHVS, CDR2 FNYEAQ, per germline. This CDR3 region has 14 residues. V gave up 5 bases and J gave up 4 bases, with 14 bases separating them. CDR3 loop: CASSPGPEGETQYF. For the CDR3, the DNA is TGTGCCAGCAGCCCGGGACCGGAGGGAGAGACCCAGTACTTC.